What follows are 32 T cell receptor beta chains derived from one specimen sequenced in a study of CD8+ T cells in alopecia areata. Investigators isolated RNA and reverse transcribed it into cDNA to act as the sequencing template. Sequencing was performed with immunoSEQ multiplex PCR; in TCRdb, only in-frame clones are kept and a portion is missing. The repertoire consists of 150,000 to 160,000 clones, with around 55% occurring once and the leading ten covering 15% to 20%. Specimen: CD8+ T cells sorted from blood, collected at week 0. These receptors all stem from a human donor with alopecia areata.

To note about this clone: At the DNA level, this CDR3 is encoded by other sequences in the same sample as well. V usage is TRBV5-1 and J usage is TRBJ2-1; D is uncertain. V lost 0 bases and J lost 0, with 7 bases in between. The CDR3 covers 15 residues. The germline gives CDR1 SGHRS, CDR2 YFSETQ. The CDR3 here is CASSLAGSSYNEQFF. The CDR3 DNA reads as TGCGCCAGCAGCTTGGCCGGTAGCTCCTACAATGAGCAGTTCTTC.

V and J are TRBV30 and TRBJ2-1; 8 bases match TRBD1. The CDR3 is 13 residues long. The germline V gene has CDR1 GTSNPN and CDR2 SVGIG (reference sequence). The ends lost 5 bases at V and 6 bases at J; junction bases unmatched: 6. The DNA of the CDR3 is TGTGCCTGGCGACAGGGGACGTTCAATGAGCAGTTCTTC. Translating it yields CAWRQGTFNEQFF.

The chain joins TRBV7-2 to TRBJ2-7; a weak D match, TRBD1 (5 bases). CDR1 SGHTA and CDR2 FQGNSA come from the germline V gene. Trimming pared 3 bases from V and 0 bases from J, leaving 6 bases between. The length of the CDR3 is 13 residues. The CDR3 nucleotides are TGTGCCAGCAGCTTGACAGACTCCTACGAGCAGTACTTC. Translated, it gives CASSLTDSYEQYF.

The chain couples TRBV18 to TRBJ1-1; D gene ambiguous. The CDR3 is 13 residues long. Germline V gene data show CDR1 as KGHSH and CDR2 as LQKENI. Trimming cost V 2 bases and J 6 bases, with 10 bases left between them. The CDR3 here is CASSPGQRAEAFF. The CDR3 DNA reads TGTGCCAGCTCACCAGGGCAGAGGGCTGAAGCTTTCTTT.

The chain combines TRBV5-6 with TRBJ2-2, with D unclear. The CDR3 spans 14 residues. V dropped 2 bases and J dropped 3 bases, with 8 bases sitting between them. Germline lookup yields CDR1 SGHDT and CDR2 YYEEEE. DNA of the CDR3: TGTGCCAGCAGCTTAAACACCTACACCGGGGAGCTGTTTTTT. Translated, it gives CASSLNTYTGELFF.

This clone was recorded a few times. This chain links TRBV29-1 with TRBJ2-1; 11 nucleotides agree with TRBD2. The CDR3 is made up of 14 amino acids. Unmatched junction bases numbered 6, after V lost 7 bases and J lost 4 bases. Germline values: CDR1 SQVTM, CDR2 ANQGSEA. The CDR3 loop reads CSGVSGGVYNEQFF. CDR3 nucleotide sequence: TGCAGCGGCGTTAGCGGGGGGGTTTACAATGAGCAGTTCTTC.

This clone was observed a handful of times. The CDR3 spells CSVEISGGLDYEQYF. The DNA of the CDR3 is TGCAGCGTTGAAATCTCCGGAGGGCTCGACTACGAGCAGTACTTC. V usage is TRBV29-1 and J usage is TRBJ2-7; D perhaps matches TRBD2 (6 bases). Deletions cut 2 bases from V and 3 bases from J, with 17 bases between. This CDR3 region has 15 residues. The V gene's germline CDR1 is SQVTM and CDR2 ANQGSEA.

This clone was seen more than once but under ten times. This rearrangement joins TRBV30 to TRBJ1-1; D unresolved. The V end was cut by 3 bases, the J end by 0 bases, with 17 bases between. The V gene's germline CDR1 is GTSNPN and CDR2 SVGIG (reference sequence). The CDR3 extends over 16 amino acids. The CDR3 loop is CAWSLHLTGMNTEAFF. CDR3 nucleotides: TGTGCCTGGAGCCTCCACCTAACGGGGATGAACACTGAAGCTTTCTTT.

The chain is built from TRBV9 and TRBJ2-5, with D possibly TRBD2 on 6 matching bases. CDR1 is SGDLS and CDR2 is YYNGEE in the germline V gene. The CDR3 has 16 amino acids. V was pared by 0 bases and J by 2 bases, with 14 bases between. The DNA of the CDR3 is TGTGCCAGCAGCGTAGAGGGAGGTGGTAGTCAAGAGACCCAGTACTTC. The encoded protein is CASSVEGGGSQETQYF.

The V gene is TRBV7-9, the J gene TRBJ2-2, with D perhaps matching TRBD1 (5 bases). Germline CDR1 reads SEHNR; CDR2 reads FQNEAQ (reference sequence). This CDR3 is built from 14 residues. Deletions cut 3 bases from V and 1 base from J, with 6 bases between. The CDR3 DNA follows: TGTGCCAGCAGCTTGACAGTGAACACCGGGGAGCTGTTTTTT. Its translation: CASSLTVNTGELFF.

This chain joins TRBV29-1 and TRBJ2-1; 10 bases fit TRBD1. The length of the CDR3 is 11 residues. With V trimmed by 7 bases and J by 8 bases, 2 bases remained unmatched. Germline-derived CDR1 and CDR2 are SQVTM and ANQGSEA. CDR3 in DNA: TGCAGCGGGACAGGGGGATATGAGCAGTTCTTC. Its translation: CSGTGGYEQFF.

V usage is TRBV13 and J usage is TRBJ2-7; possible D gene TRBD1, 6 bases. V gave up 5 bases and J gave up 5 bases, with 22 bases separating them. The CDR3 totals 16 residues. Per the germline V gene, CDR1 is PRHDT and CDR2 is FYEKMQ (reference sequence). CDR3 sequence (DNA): TGTGCCAGCAGCCCCGCTGGGGGCGGTTTTCGCAACGAGCAGTACTTC. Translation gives CASSPAGGGFRNEQYF.

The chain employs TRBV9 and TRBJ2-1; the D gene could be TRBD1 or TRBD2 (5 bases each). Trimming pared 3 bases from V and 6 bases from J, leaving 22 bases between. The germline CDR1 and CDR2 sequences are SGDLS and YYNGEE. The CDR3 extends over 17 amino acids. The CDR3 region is CASSDNREGVGGNEQFF. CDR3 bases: TGTGCCAGCAGCGATAATCGGGAAGGGGTGGGTGGCAATGAGCAGTTCTTC.

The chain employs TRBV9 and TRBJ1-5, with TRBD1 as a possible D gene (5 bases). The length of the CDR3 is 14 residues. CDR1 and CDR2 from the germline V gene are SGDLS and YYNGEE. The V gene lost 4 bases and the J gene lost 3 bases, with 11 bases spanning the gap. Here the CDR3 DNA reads TGTGCCAGCAGCCAAGGGGATCCCAATCAGCCCCAGCATTTT. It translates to CASSQGDPNQPQHF.

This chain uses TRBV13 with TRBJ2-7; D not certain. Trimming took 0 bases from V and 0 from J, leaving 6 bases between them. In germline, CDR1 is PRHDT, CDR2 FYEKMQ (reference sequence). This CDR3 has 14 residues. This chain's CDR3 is CASSLGLPSYEQYF. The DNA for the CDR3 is TGTGCCAGCAGCTTAGGCCTACCCTCCTACGAGCAGTACTTC.

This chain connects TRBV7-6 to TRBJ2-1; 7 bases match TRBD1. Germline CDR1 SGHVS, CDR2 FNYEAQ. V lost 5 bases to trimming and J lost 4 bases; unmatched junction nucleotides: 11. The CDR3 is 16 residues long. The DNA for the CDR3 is TGTGCCAGCAGCCTCGAGGGACAGAACGTTTACAATGAGCAGTTCTTC. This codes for CASSLEGQNVYNEQFF.

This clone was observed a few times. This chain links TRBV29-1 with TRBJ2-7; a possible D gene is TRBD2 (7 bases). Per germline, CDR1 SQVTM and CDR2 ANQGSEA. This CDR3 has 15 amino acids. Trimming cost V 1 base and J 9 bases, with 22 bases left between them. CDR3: CSVEASGGPQAGQYF. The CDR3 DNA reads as TGCAGCGTTGAAGCATCGGGGGGCCCACAAGCAGGGCAGTACTTC.

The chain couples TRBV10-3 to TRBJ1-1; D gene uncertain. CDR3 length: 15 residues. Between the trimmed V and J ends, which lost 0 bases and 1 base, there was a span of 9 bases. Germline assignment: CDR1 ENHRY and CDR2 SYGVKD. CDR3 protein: CAISESGEGNTEAFF. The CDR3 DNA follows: TGTGCCATCAGTGAGTCCGGTGAGGGGAACACTGAAGCTTTCTTT.

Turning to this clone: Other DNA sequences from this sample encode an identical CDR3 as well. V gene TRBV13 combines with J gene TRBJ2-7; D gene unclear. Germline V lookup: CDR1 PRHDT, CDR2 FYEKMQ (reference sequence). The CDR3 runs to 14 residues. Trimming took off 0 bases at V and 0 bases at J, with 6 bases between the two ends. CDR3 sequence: CASSLGRSSYEQYF. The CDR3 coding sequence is TGTGCCAGCAGCTTAGGCAGGAGCTCCTACGAGCAGTACTTC.

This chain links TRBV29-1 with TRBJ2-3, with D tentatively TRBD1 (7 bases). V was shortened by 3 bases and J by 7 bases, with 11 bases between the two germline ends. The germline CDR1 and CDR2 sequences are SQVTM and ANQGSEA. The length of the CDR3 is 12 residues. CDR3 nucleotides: TGCAGCGTTGAGGCAGGGGGGAATACGCAGTATTTT. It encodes CSVEAGGNTQYF.

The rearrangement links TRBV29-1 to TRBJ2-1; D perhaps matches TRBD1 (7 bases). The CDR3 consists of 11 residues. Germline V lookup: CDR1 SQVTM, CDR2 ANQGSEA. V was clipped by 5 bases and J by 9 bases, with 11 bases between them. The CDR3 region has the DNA TGCAGCGTTTACCAGGGGGGTGAGCAGTTCTTC. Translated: CSVYQGGEQFF.

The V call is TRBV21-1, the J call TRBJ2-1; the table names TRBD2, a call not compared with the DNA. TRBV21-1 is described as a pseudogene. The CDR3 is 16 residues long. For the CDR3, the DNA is TGTGCCACCCCGACTGAGAGCGGGAGACTCTACAATGAGCAGTTCTTC. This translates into CATPTESGRLYNEQFF.

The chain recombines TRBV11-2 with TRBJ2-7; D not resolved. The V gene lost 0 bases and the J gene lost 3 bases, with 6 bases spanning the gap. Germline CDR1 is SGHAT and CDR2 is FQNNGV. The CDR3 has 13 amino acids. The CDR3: CASSLDGDYEQYF. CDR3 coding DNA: TGTGCCAGCAGCTTAGACGGAGACTACGAGCAGTACTTC.

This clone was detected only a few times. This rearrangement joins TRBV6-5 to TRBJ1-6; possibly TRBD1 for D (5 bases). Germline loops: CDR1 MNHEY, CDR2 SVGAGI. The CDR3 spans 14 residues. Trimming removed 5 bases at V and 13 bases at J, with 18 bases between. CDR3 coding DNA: TGTGCCAGCAGTCCCGGGACGGGGATGGGTCCCCTCCACTTT. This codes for CASSPGTGMGPLHF.

The CDR3 sequence is CATSMRGEAFF. The CDR3 coding sequence is TGTGCCACCAGCATGCGGGGAGAAGCTTTCTTT. The chain joins TRBV15 to TRBJ1-1, with unresolved D. V was shortened by 4 bases and J by 8 bases, with 8 bases between the two germline ends. This CDR3 has 11 amino acids. Germline V lookup: CDR1 LNHNV, CDR2 YYDKDF (reference sequence).

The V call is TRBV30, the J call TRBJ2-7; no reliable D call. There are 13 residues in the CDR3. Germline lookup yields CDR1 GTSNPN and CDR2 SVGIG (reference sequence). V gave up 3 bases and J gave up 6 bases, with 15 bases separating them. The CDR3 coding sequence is TGTGCCTGGAGAGACAATTCCTGGGGCGAGCAGTACTTC. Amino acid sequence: CAWRDNSWGEQYF.

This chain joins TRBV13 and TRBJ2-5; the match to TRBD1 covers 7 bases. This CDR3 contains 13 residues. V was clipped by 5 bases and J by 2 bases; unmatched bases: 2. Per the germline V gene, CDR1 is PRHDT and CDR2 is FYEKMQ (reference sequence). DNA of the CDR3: TGTGCCAGCAGCGTGGGACAGCAAGAGACCCAGTACTTC. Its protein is CASSVGQQETQYF.

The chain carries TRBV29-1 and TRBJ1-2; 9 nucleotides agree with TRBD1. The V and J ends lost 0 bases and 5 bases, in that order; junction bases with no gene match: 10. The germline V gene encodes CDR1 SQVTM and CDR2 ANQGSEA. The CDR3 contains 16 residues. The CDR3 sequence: CSVEDRHGTGIYGYTF. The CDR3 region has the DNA TGCAGCGTTGAAGATCGCCACGGGACAGGGATTTATGGCTACACCTTC.

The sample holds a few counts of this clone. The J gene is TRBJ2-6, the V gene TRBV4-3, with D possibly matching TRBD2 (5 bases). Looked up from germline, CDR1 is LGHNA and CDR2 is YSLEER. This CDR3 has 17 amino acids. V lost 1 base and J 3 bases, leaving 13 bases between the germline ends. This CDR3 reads CASSQGVGGGGANVLTF. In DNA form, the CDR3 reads TGCGCCAGCAGCCAAGGGGTTGGAGGAGGTGGGGCCAACGTCCTGACTTTC.

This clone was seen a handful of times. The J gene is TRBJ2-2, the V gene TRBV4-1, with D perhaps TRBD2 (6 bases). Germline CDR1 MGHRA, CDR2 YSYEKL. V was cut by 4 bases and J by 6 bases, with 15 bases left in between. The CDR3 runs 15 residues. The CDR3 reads CASSPTIRRAGELFF. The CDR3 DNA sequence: TGCGCCAGCAGCCCCACAATTAGGAGGGCCGGGGAGCTGTTTTTT.

The CDR3 here is CASSLDGGGENNEQFF. CDR3 coding DNA: TGTGCCAGCAGCTTAGATGGCGGGGGGGAAAACAATGAGCAGTTCTTC. The rearrangement links TRBV11-3 to TRBJ2-1; 9 nucleotides align to TRBD2. CDR3 length: 16 amino acids. Losses at the gene ends were 0 bases for V and 5 bases for J; bases not matched to a gene: 5. Germline V gene data show CDR1 as SGHNT and CDR2 as YENEEA.

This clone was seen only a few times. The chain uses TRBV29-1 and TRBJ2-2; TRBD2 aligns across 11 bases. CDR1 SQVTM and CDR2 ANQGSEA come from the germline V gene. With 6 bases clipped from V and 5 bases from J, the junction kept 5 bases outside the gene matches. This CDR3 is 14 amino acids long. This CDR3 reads CSVLAGAYTGELFF. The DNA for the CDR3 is TGCAGCGTACTAGCGGGGGCGTATACCGGGGAGCTGTTTTTT.